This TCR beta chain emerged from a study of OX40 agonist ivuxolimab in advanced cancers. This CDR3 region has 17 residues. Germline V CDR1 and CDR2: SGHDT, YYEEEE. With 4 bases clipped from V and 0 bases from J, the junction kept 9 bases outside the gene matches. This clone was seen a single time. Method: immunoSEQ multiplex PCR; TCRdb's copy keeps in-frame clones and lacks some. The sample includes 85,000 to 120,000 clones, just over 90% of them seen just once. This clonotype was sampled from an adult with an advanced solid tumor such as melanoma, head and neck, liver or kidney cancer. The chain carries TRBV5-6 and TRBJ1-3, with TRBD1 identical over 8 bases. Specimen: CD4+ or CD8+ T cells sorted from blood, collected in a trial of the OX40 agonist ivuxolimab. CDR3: CASSKIPGTGSGNTIYF. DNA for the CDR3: TGTGCCAGCAGCAAAATCCCGGGGACAGGCTCTGGAAACACCATATATTTT. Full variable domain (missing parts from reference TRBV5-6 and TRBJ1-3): DAGVTQSPTHLIKTRGQQVTLRCSPKSGHDTVSWYQQALGQGPQFIFQYYEEEERQRGNFPDRFSGHQFPNYSSELNVNALLLGDSALYLCASSKIPGTGSGNTIYFGEGSWLTVV.